Presented here are 10 T cell receptor beta chains from one specimen sequenced in a study of cytotoxic CD8 clonotypes in ibrutinib-treated CLL. The protocol was immunoSEQ multiplex PCR, while the TCRdb copy is restricted to in-frame clones and leaves out a portion. Among approximately 74,000 clones listed, over 75% were seen once. Sequencing was performed on PBMCs, taken at disease progression, from a patient treated with ibrutinib. The source of these receptors is a human donor with chronic lymphocytic leukemia.

J is TRBJ2-2 and V is TRBV18; D is uncertain. The CDR3 totals 14 residues. The V gene lost 8 bases and the J gene lost 4 bases, with 14 bases spanning the gap. Per the germline V gene, CDR1 is KGHSH and CDR2 is LQKENI. The CDR3: CASTPRLTTGELFF. The CDR3 nucleotides read TGTGCCAGCACCCCACGGTTAACCACCGGGGAGCTGTTTTTT.

This clone turned up a few times. The chain is built from TRBV18 and TRBJ2-2; D uncertain. Germline CDR1 is KGHSH and CDR2 is LQKENI. The CDR3 runs to 16 residues. Trimming removed 2 bases at V and 1 base at J, with 11 bases between. The chain's CDR3 is CASSPREGRNTGELFF. CDR3 nucleotides: TGTGCCAGCTCACCAAGGGAAGGGCGGAACACCGGGGAGCTGTTTTTT.

The genes are TRBV5-1 and TRBJ2-7, with TRBD1 matching 10 bases. Germline CDR1 and CDR2: SGHRS and YFSETQ. The J segment lost 3 bases and the V segment lost 7 bases, leaving 7 bases of the junction unmatched. This CDR3 spans 14 amino acids. Written as DNA, the CDR3 is TGCGCCAGCGCCGGGACAGGGGTCATCTACGAGCAGTACTTC. The encoded protein is CASAGTGVIYEQYF.

This clone is labeled as medium-sized. The chain combines TRBV11-2 with TRBJ1-3; no reliable D call. V was pared by 7 bases and J by 0 bases, with 7 bases between. Germline CDR1 SGHAT, CDR2 FQNNGV. The CDR3 runs to 13 residues. CDR3: CASIAFSGNTIYF. CDR3 nucleotide sequence: TGTGCCAGCATCGCGTTCTCTGGAAACACCATATATTTT. The full variable domain, completed using reference TRBV11-2 and TRBJ1-3, is EAGVAQSPRYKIIEKRQSVAFWCNPISGHATLYWYQQILGQGPKLLIQFQNNGVVDDSQLPKDRFSAERLKGVDSTLKIQPAKLEDSAVYLCASIAFSGNTIYFGEGSWLTVV.

This clone was counted a single time. The chain couples TRBV15 to TRBJ1-1, with 9 positions matching TRBD1. Germline CDR1 and CDR2: LNHNV and YYDKDF (reference sequence). The CDR3 consists of 17 residues. Unmatched junction bases numbered 12, after V lost 4 bases and J lost 3 bases. The CDR3 spells CATSKEPGDRVDTEAFF. DNA of the CDR3: TGTGCCACCAGCAAAGAACCTGGGGACAGGGTGGACACTGAAGCTTTCTTT.

The V and J genes are TRBV29-1 and TRBJ1-5, with D possibly TRBD1 on 6 matching bases. Germline V gives CDR1 SQVTM, CDR2 ANQGSEA. V was pared by 4 bases and J by 0 bases, with 7 bases between. CDR3 size: 13 residues. CDR3 nucleotide sequence: TGCAGCGTTGCAGGGGATAGCAATCAGCCCCAGCATTTT. It encodes CSVAGDSNQPQHF.

The chain recombines TRBV27 with TRBJ2-7; D is perhaps TRBD2 (5 bases). Between the trimmed V and J ends, which lost 0 bases and 0 bases, there was a span of 9 bases. Germline V CDR1 and CDR2: MNHEY, SMNVEV (reference sequence). CDR3 length: 15 residues. The CDR3 region has the DNA TGTGCCAGCAGTTTATCGAGGGCAGCCTCCTACGAGCAGTACTTC. The encoded protein is CASSLSRAASYEQYF.

This clone came up once. The chain has TRBV6-6 and TRBJ1-1; D is undetermined. The CDR3 has 12 amino acids. V lost 5 bases, J lost 1 base, and 5 bases lay in between. Looked up from germline, CDR1 is MNHNY and CDR2 is SVGAGI (reference sequence). The CDR3, as DNA: TGTGCCAGCAGTACGCAGAACACTGAAGCTTTCTTT. It specifies CASSTQNTEAFF.

The chain joins TRBV29-1 to TRBJ1-1; D might be TRBD1 (6 bases). This CDR3 is built from 13 residues. V lost 6 bases and J 1 base, leaving 12 bases between the germline ends. The V gene's germline CDR1 is SQVTM and CDR2 ANQGSEA. CDR3 DNA: TGCAGCGTCCCGGCAGGGGCGAACACTGAAGCTTTCTTT. Translating it yields CSVPAGANTEAFF. Looking up the rest from reference TRBV29-1 and TRBJ1-1 gives the full variable domain: SAVISQKPSRDICQRGTSLTIQCQVDSQVTMMFWYRQQPGQSLTLIATANQGSEATYESGFVIDKFPISRPNLTFSTLTVSNMSPEDSSIYLCSVPAGANTEAFFGQGTRLTVV.

The chain links TRBV29-1 to TRBJ1-2; 7 bases match TRBD1. V lost 7 bases, J lost 3 bases, and 5 bases stayed unmatched. The V gene's germline CDR1 is SQVTM and CDR2 ANQGSEA. The CDR3 is 12 residues long. CDR3 region: CSGSGGDYGYTF. As DNA, the CDR3 is TGCAGCGGTTCAGGGGGAGACTATGGCTACACCTTC.